Listed below are T cell receptor beta chains from one sample, sequenced in a study of shared clonotypes between healthy human individuals. Using immunoSEQ multiplex PCR, the repertoire was profiled, and TCRdb retains in-frame clones only, with some absent. The table includes 740,000 or so clones, around four fifths detected once. Sequencing was done on a sample of memory CD4+ T cells sorted from blood. The receptors were sampled from a woman in her 30s in good health. Each CDR3 is given with its conserved first and last residue. A D gene is named only where the DNA matches it firmly. The size entry is marked missing in some rows and otherwise reads once, few, many or a size class.

>-|TRBJ2-2|-|TRBV21-1
TGTGCCAGCAGCAAAGTTAGGCTAGCGGGAGTCACCGGGGAGCTGTTTTTT
CASSKVRLAGVTGELFF
>-|TRBJ2-2|-|TRBV14
TGTGCCAGCAGCCATGACAGGAGGCCAACCACCGGGGAGCTGTTTTTT
CASSHDRRPTTGELFF
>-|TRBJ1-2|-|TRBV25-1
TGTGCCAGCAGTGAATCCCAAAGGAACTATGGCTACACCTTC
CASSESQRNYGYTF
>-|TRBJ1-2|TRBD1|TRBV5-6
TGTGCCAGCAGCTTGCGACAGACAGGGGAGCATGGCTACACCTTC
CASSLRQTGEHGYTF
>-|TRBJ2-2|TRBD2|TRBV28
TGTGCCAGCAGTTTCGTTACTAGCGGGGCTTTCACCGGGGAGCTGTTTTTT
CASSFVTSGAFTGELFF
>-|TRBJ1-2|TRBD1|TRBV4-2
TGTGCCAGCAGCCAAGAACAGGGGGCGGGCTATGGCTACACCTTC
CASSQEQGAGYGYTF
>few|TRBJ2-6|-|TRBV5-6
TGTGCCAGCAGCCGGACAGTGAGCTCTGGGGCCAACGTCCTGACTTTC
CASSRTVSSGANVLTF
>few|TRBJ2-3|-|TRBV5-1
TGCGCCAGCAGCTTGATGGGGGACTCTAGCACAGATACGCAGTATTTT
CASSLMGDSSTDTQYF
>-|TRBJ2-2|-|TRBV18
TGTGCCAGCCTAGAGGGGCTTACGAACACCGGGGAGCTGTTTTTT
CASLEGLTNTGELFF
>-|TRBJ2-1|TRBD2|TRBV6-1
TGTGCCAGCAGTGCGGGGCTAGCGGGAGTGGTGGGTGAGCAGTTCTTC
CASSAGLAGVVGEQFF
>-|TRBJ2-1|TRBD1|TRBV2
TGTGCCATGTCCGGGACAGTTTACAATGAGCAGTTCTTC
CAMSGTVYNEQFF